The source of this TCR beta chain is a study of human T cells and chemical hapten exposure. The wider study: DPC at 0.01% went onto the upper back in patch tests, read at 6 days.

TCRdb re-called the RACE reads with MiXCR, one entry per CDR3 protein. In the table there are fewer than 100,000 distinct CDR3 sequences, roughly a tenth of which are singletons. Time point in this sample: patch test 3, about 24 weeks after DPC sensitization. Indicated treatment: therapeutic diphenylcyclopropenone sensitization with weekly scalp DPC. This clonotype was counted a single time. Its specificity is not known. This may be a read error: a much more frequent sequence differs by one nucleotide. Points from the study as a whole: Counts of expanded TCRs (at PT1) showed a positive correlation with patch test score.

Sequenced here: whole blood, sampled in connection with sensitization to the hapten diphenylcyclopropenone (DPC). The sequence was obtained from a woman aged 25 to 45 with alopecia areata. Some clones in this sample may be carry-over from other donors' samples.

In nucleotides, the CDR3 is TGTGACAGTCAACAGGGAGGCAATTCACCCCTCCACTTT. Translation gives CDSQQGGNSPLHF. The V and J genes are TRBV28 and TRBJ1-6, with D possibly TRBD1 on 6 matching bases. The CDR3 has 13 amino acids. Germline CDR1 MDHEN, CDR2 SYDVKM.